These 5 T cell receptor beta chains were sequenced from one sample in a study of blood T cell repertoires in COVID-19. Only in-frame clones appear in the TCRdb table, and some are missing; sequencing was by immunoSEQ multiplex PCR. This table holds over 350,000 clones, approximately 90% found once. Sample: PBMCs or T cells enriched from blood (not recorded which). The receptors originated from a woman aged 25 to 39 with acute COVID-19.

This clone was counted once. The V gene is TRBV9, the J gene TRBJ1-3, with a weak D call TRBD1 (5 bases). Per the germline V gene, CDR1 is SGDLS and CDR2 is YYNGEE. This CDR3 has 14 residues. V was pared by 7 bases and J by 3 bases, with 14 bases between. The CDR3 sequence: CASGESDNGNTIYF. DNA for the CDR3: TGTGCCAGCGGTGAATCGGACAATGGAAACACCATATATTTT.

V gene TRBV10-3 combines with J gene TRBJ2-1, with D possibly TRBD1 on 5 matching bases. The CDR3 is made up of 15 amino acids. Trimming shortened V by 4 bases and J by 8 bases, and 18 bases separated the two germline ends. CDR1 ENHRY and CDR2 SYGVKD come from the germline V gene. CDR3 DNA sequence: TGTGCCATCAGTGGGGGCAGGCCCCGGAACTATGAGCAGTTCTTC. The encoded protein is CAISGGRPRNYEQFF.

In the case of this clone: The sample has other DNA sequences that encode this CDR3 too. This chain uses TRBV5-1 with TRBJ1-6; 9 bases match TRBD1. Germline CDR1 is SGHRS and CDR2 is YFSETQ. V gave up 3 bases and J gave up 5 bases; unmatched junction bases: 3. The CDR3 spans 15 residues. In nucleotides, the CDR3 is TGCGCCAGCAGCTCCGGACAGGGGAATAATTCACCCCTCCACTTT. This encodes CASSSGQGNNSPLHF. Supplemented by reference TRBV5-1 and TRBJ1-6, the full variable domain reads KAGVTQTPRYLIKTRGQQVTLSCSPISGHRSVSWYQQTPGQGLQFLFEYFSETQRNKGNFPGRFSGRQFSNSRSEMNVSTLELGDSALYLCASSSGQGNNSPLHFGNGTRLTVT.

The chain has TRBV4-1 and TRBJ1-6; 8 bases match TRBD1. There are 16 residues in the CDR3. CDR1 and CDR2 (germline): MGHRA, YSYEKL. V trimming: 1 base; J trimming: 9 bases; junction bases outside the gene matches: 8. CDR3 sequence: CASSQAENDRGSPLHF. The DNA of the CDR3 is TGCGCCAGCAGCCAAGCGGAAAACGACAGGGGTTCACCCCTCCACTTT.

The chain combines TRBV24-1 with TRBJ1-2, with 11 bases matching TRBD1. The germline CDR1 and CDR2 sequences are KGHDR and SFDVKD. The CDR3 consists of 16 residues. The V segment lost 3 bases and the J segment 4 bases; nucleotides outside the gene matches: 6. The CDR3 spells CATSDAAGQGVYGYTF. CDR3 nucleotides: TGTGCCACCAGTGATGCGGCGGGACAGGGGGTCTATGGCTACACCTTC.